The T cell receptor beta chain described here comes from a study of B cell selection in AIRE deficiency (dated by TCRdb to about 2019). Looking at the study overall: A comparison of TCRbeta repertoires of sorted blood CD4+ conventional T cells and regulatory T cells was made between AIRE-deficient patients and healthy controls. The TCR-sequenced cohort comprised roughly five AIRE-deficient APECED patients and roughly five healthy control donors.

As to this clone: There is no known antigen for this receptor. No base quality values were provided; no much bigger clone lies one nucleotide off.

For sorting, conventional CD4 T cells were defined as CD4+CD127+ cells. AIRE-deficient patients had APECED syndrome. Sorting of Tconv and Treg cells intended for TCRbeta sequencing was performed on a FACSAria flow cytometer. Sorted cells were collected in 5-ml round-bottom polystyrene tubes, and dry cell pellets were stored frozen at -80 degrees C prior to sequencing. The immunoSEQ platform was used to sequence the TCRbeta chains. Regarding the original processing steps: Pooled conventional T cell repertoires yielded 120,000 or so distinct in-frame TCRbeta sequences from patients and about 130,000 from healthy donors. Treg TCRbeta sequences shared by two or more individuals were defined as public, and these public Treg TCRbeta sequences were subsequently searched for in Tconv repertoires. Differences between groups were assessed by Mann-Whitney U tests with Bonferroni-Dunn correction in GraphPad Prism 7.03. TCRdb carries this immuneACCESS record with in-frame sequences only. Its versions omit some clonotypes, under half of them owing to an unresolved V gene in the studies checked, with the rest unexplained. Clone size and V and J calls were adopted from that table, with D and trimming inferred from the DNA. For this sample there are over 20,000 clones; less than 98% appear just once. Clones ranked in the top ten supply approximately 0.3% of the sample.

The CDR3 goes from the cysteine to the phenylalanine over 16 residues. Only the CDR3 part of the read is kept: 48 bases, read in frame from the first base. CDR1 and CDR2, looked up from the germline V gene (reference sequence), are LNHDA and SQIVND. A distance of 17 bases separates the germline ends of V and J, which lose 6 bases and 2 bases respectively. What the work shows at the level of the full study, not this receptor alone: Among approximately 3,500 shared Treg TCRbeta sequences, approximately 34% were shared exclusively by healthy donors and roughly 9% exclusively by patients, which suggests that Treg selection is less efficient in the absence of AIRE. Shared Treg sequences had shorter CDR3s, which reflects a bias toward rearrangements containing few non-templated nucleotide insertions. Roughly 32% of the Treg TCRbeta sequences shared among healthy donors were found in patient Tconv cells, which suggests that Treg-biased clones were diverted into the Tconv compartment. Sequencing covered only TCRbeta chains, and around 40% of shared healthy-donor Treg sequences were also present in healthy Tconv, possibly due to differing TCRalpha chains. In AIRE-deficient patients, Tconv and Treg cells had TCRBV gene usage, CDR3 length and TCR diversity comparable to those in healthy donors.

Source material: conventional CD4+ T cells sorted from PBMCs. The V and J segments used are TRBV19 and TRBJ1-5, with an unclear D gene assignment. The sequence derives from a human donor with AIRE deficiency. The CDR3 is CASSSTHVLGNQPQHF. The nucleotides read TGTGCCAGTAGCTCAACGCACGTGTTGGGCAATCAGCCCCAGCATTTT.